This TCR beta chain stems from a study of blood T cells in healthy people across ages. Study outcomes and limitations: Unsorted PBMCs ruled out conclusive naive versus antigen-experienced comparison.

With 5 bases clipped from V and 11 bases from J, the junction kept 8 bases outside the gene matches. Germline CDR1 reads LGHDT; CDR2 reads YNNKEL (reference sequence). The CDR3 consists of 13 residues. This clonotype was seen only a few times. The antigen remains unidentified. Primers used in a second PCR of about 6 to 11 cycles were a sample-barcoded 5' primer and a J-beta primer mix. Through a template-switch adaptor with 12 random nucleotides, each cDNA molecule received a tag. MiXCR, run by TCRdb on the 5' RACE reads, gives a single entry per CDR3 protein. The sample includes 1.5 million to 2 million distinct CDR3 sequences, less than 50% of them seen just once.

The sequence was collected from a middle-aged woman in good health. The rearrangement links TRBV3-1 to TRBJ2-5; 10 bases are a match to TRBD2. The material sequenced was blood. The CDR3 protein is CASSKGLAAEQYF. The CDR3 DNA sequence: TGTGCCAGCAGCAAAGGACTAGCGGCTGAGCAGTACTTC.